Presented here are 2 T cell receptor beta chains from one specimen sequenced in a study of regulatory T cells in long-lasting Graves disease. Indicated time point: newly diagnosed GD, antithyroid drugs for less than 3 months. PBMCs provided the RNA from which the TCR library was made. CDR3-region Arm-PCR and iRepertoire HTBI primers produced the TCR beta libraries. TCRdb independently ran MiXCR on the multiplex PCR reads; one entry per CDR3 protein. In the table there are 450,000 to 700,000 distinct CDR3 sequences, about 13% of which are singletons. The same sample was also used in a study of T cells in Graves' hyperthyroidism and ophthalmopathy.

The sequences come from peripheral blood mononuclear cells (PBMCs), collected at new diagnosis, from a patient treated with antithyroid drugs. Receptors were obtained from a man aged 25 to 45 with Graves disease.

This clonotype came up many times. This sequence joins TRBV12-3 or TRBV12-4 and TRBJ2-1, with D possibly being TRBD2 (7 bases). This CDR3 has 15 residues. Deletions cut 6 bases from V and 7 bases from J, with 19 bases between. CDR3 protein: CASSPIRGGVNEQFF. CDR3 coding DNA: TGTGCCAGCAGCCCCATCAGGGGAGGGGTTAATGAGCAGTTCTTC.

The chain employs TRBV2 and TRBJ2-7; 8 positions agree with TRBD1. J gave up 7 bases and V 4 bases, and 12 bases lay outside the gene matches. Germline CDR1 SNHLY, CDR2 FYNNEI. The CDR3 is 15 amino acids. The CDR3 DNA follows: TGTGCCAGCAGTGTTTTCAGGGGGCGCGGTCGAGAGCAGTACTTC. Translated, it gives CASSVFRGRGREQYF.